In its sample, the clone carrying this TCR beta chain ranks as large. Its antigen is unknown. The protocol was immunoSEQ multiplex PCR, while the TCRdb copy is restricted to in-frame clones and leaves out a portion. Found here are 1,500 to 2,000 clones, 65% to 80% of them singletons; the top ten hold about 41%. These data are taken from a study of high-grade serous ovarian cancer treatment subgroups. The study, taken as a whole, reports: Spatial context was lost because tumors were sequenced in bulk. Different patients shared almost no repertoire; same-patient tumors shared roughly 0.1 to 0.8. Clonal relatedness tracked neoantigen level, and by trend copy number and mutation load.

V lost 5 bases and J lost 7; bases outside the gene matches: 11. The CDR3 totals 15 residues. Germline CDR1 is MNHNY and CDR2 is SVGAGI (reference sequence). Tumor samples were obtained before definitive surgery or chemotherapy. The sample taken for sequencing was tumor tissue. The sequence was collected from a human donor with high-grade serous ovarian cancer. This sequence joins TRBV6-6 and TRBJ1-2; 9 bases are a match to TRBD1. CDR3 in DNA: TGTGCCAGCAGTGTGGGACAGGGTCTGTCTAGTGGCTACACCTTC. Amino acid sequence: CASSVGQGLSSGYTF.